This T cell receptor beta chain derives from a study of T-cell memory formation after mild COVID-19. Points from the study as a whole: Most CD4+ clones that shrank were in CM and EM, while CD8+ ones turned up in EMRA. Pre-infection memory showed some responding clones, and this suggested that cross-reactive memory joined.

About this clonotype itself: Its antigen is not identified.

The V and J ends lost 5 bases and 1 base, in that order; junction bases with no gene match: 5. The CDR3 spans 14 residues. CDR1 is DFQATT, CDR2 SNEGSKA, per germline (reference sequence). Sample barcodes and UMIs were carried by the TCR alpha and TCR beta cDNA libraries that 5'RACE generated with constant-segment primers. Each CDR3 protein gets one entry after TCRdb re-called the 5' RACE reads with MiXCR. The sample records about 430,000 distinct CDR3 sequences, 20% to 30% being singletons. The chain joins TRBV20-1 to TRBJ2-3; 8 nucleotides line up with TRBD2. Sequencing was performed on PBMCs or a T cell subset sorted from them (not recorded which). This sequence originates from an adult woman who had mild COVID-19 (a few samples of this study predate the infection). Cell type and time point are not known. The DNA for the CDR3 is TGCAGTGCTGGACGAGCGGGGGGCACAGATACGCAGTATTTT. It codes for CSAGRAGGTDTQYF.